Each of the 20 T cell receptor beta chains below was sequenced from the same sample in a study of blood T cells in healthy people across ages. Primers used in a second PCR of roughly 6 to 11 cycles were a sample-barcoded 5' primer and a J-beta primer mix. TCRdb processed the 5' RACE reads anew with MiXCR; each CDR3 protein has one entry. Of 700,000 to 950,000 distinct CDR3 sequences in the sample, about 62% were seen once. Source material: blood. The receptors were sampled from a man aged 30-40 years in good health.

V gene TRBV7-2 combines with J gene TRBJ2-3; D is possibly TRBD2 (5 bases). CDR3 length equals 15 residues. The germline V and J ends were trimmed by 5 bases and 3 bases, with 15 bases remaining between them. The germline CDR1 and CDR2 sequences are SGHTA and FQGNSA. Here the CDR3 reads CASSGEGWGTDTQYF. The CDR3 coding sequence is TGTGCCAGCAGCGGCGAGGGTTGGGGAACAGATACGCAGTATTTT. Full variable domain (remainder filled in from reference TRBV7-2 and TRBJ2-3): GAGVSQSPSNKVTEKGKDVELRCDPISGHTALYWYRQSLGQGLEFLIYFQGNSAPDKSGLPSDRFSAERTGGSVSTLTIQRTQQEDSAVYLCASSGEGWGTDTQYFGPGTRLTVL.

V and J are TRBV20-1 and TRBJ2-3; 7 nucleotides match TRBD2. V lost 6 bases, J lost 2 bases, and 5 bases stayed unmatched. CDR3 length: 13 amino acids. CDR1 DFQATT and CDR2 SNEGSKA come from the germline V gene (reference sequence). The CDR3 bases are TGCAGTGCAACCGGGACTATCACAGATACGCAGTATTTT. Amino acids: CSATGTITDTQYF.

This clonotype has only a few counts. This chain connects TRBV7-9 to TRBJ2-1; D might be TRBD1 (5 bases). CDR3 length: 17 amino acids. CDR1 is SEHNR, CDR2 FQNEAQ, per germline (reference sequence). Trimming pared 5 bases from V and 2 bases from J, leaving 19 bases between. In DNA, the CDR3 is TGTGCCAGCAGCCCCCCCCAGGGTCAGTCACCCTACAATGAGCAGTTCTTC. This codes for CASSPPQGQSPYNEQFF.

The gene calls are TRBV28 and TRBJ2-5, with D possibly TRBD1 on 6 matching bases. This CDR3 contains 14 residues. Trimming left V 3 bases short and J 5 bases short, with 13 bases between. Germline V gene sequence: CDR1 MDHEN, CDR2 SYDVKM. The CDR3 DNA follows: TGTGCCAGCAGTTTGAGGCAGGGGTTGGAGACCCAGTACTTC. Translation: CASSLRQGLETQYF.

The chain links TRBV4-2 to TRBJ1-4; 7 nucleotides align to TRBD1. The germline V gene encodes CDR1 LGHNA and CDR2 YNFKEQ. The CDR3 is 17 residues long. V lost 3 bases and J lost 0; bases outside the gene matches: 7. The CDR3 DNA reads TGTGCCAGCAGCCAGGAACGACAGGGCACAACTAATGAAAAACTGTTTTTT. Translated: CASSQERQGTTNEKLFF.

V usage is TRBV7-9 and J usage is TRBJ2-5; perhaps TRBD1 as D (7 bases). The germline V gene has CDR1 SEHNR and CDR2 FQNEAQ (reference sequence). The V end was cut by 1 base, the J end by 6 bases, with 18 bases between. The CDR3 runs to 16 residues. The CDR3 region has the DNA TGTGCCAGCAGCTTAGAAATCCGGACAGGAGGGAAGACCCAGTACTTC. Translation gives CASSLEIRTGGKTQYF.

The chain carries TRBV11-2 and TRBJ2-5; D may be TRBD1 (6 bases). CDR1 is SGHAT and CDR2 is FQNNGV in the germline V gene. V was cut by 8 bases and J by 2 bases, with 15 bases left in between. The CDR3 runs to 14 residues. CDR3 region: CASCPTGFQETQYF. The CDR3, as DNA: TGTGCCAGCTGCCCGACAGGATTTCAAGAGACCCAGTACTTC.

In its sample, this clonotype was seen a few times. This rearrangement joins TRBV29-1 to TRBJ2-5, with 14 bases lining up with TRBD2. The length of the CDR3 is 16 residues. Germline values: CDR1 SQVTM, CDR2 ANQGSEA. Trimming cost V 2 bases and J 3 bases; bases outside gene matches: 5. CDR3 protein: CSVERLAGGREETQYF. Written as DNA, the CDR3 is TGCAGCGTTGAACGACTAGCGGGAGGGCGCGAAGAGACCCAGTACTTC.

The count of this clonotype is one. The chain joins TRBV6-5 to TRBJ2-7, with 10 bases identical to TRBD1. V lost 0 bases and J lost 3; bases outside the gene matches: 5. The CDR3 has 16 amino acids. CDR1 and CDR2 (germline): MNHEY, SVGAGI. The CDR3 is CASSYSGQGGVYEQYF. For the CDR3, the DNA is TGTGCCAGCAGTTACTCAGGACAGGGGGGCGTCTACGAGCAGTACTTC.

The V gene is TRBV24-1, the J gene TRBJ2-1; D may be TRBD1 (6 bases). V lost 8 bases and J 9 bases, leaving 31 bases between the germline ends. This CDR3 is 18 amino acids long. Per the germline V gene, CDR1 is KGHDR and CDR2 is SFDVKD. CDR3 coding DNA: TGTGCCACCACTCCACTATGGGACGGCCAAACAATAGGGGGTGAGCAGTTCTTC. Protein: CATTPLWDGQTIGGEQFF.

This chain links TRBV7-6 with TRBJ2-1; 7 bases are a match to TRBD1. Trimming cost V 3 bases and J 6 bases; bases outside gene matches: 11. The germline gives CDR1 SGHVS, CDR2 FNYEAQ. The CDR3 contains 16 residues. DNA of the CDR3: TGTGCCAGCAGCTTCGGGCAGGGGGTAGGGGTCAATGAGCAGTTCTTC. It specifies CASSFGQGVGVNEQFF.

The chain employs TRBV3-1 and TRBJ2-7; D gene ambiguous. The J call may be wrong; the DNA end is better matched by TRBJ2-5. Germline CDR1 and CDR2: LGHDT and YNNKEL (reference sequence). The CDR3 has 14 residues. CDR3 residues: CASSSGRNQETQYF. CDR3 nucleotides: TGTGCCAGCAGTTCGGGTCGAAATCAAGAGACCCAGTACTTC.

This sequence joins TRBV10-1 and TRBJ2-7, with D uncertain. V was shortened by 10 bases and J by 1 base, with 8 bases between the two germline ends. This CDR3 is 11 amino acids long. Germline V gene data show CDR1 as WNHNN and CDR2 as SYGVQD (reference sequence). The chain's CDR3 is CATSESYEQYF. The DNA for the CDR3 is TGCGCCACCTCGGAGTCCTACGAGCAGTACTTC.

A few counts support this clonotype. The chain links TRBV28 to TRBJ2-3, with a weak D call TRBD2 (6 bases). The germline V and J ends were trimmed by 6 bases and 0 bases, with 19 bases remaining between them. The CDR3 is made up of 17 amino acids. Per the germline V gene, CDR1 is MDHEN and CDR2 is SYDVKM. CDR3 loop: CASSHTNPGTSTDTQYF. As DNA, the CDR3 is TGTGCCAGCAGCCATACCAACCCCGGGACTAGCACAGATACGCAGTATTTT.

On this clonotype: This may come from a read error, since a much larger clone is one base off. The chain is built from TRBV11-2 and TRBJ2-7; tentative D call: TRBD1 (6 bases). The germline V and J ends were trimmed by 4 bases and 5 bases, with 21 bases remaining between them. This CDR3 region has 16 residues. From germline, CDR1 is SGHAT and CDR2 FQNNGV. This chain's CDR3 is CASSWRAITGFDEQYF. The CDR3 nucleotides are TGTGCCAGCAGCTGGCGCGCGATAACAGGGTTTGACGAGCAGTACTTC. Full variable domain (remainder filled in from reference TRBV11-2 and TRBJ2-7): EAGVAQSPRYKIIEKRQSVAFWCNPISGHATLYWYQQILGQGPKLLIQFQNNGVVDDSQLPKDRFSAERLKGVDSTLKIQPAKLEDSAVYLCASSWRAITGFDEQYFGPGTRLTVT.

This clonotype was detected only a few times. This sequence joins TRBV25-1 and TRBJ2-5; D gene unclear. V lost 3 bases and J lost 4, with 15 bases in between. Germline V gene sequence: CDR1 MGHDK, CDR2 SYGVNS. The CDR3 totals 15 residues. DNA of the CDR3: TGTGCCAGCAGTGAGGAGTCTCGTATCGGAGAGACCCAGTACTTC. This sequence encodes CASSEESRIGETQYF.

V is TRBV30 and J is TRBJ1-6; no clear D. Germline values: CDR1 GTSNPN, CDR2 SVGIG (reference sequence). Trimming removed 4 bases from V and 9 bases from J, with 13 bases in between. CDR3 length equals 13 residues. The CDR3 is CAWTAAIGSPLHF. The DNA of the CDR3 is TGTGCCTGGACCGCGGCAATAGGTTCACCCCTCCACTTT.

This clonotype was found a few times. The rearrangement uses TRBV6-6 and TRBJ2-7, with TRBD1 matching over 12 bases. Germline V gene lookup returns CDR1 MNHNY and CDR2 SVGAGI (reference sequence). The junction had 9 bases not matched to a gene; V was cut back by 8 bases and J by 7 bases. CDR3 length: 14 amino acids. CDR3 sequence (DNA): TGTGCCAGCCAACGGGGGACAGGGGGCTGGGAGCAGTACTTC. This translates into CASQRGTGGWEQYF.

This chain joins TRBV29-1 and TRBJ1-1; D possibly corresponds to TRBD1 (5 bases). V lost 4 bases and J 0 bases, leaving 18 bases between the germline ends. The germline V gene has CDR1 SQVTM and CDR2 ANQGSEA. This CDR3 is 16 amino acids long. CDR3 in DNA: TGCAGCGTTGCCACGTCAGGGAAATTGATGAACACTGAAGCTTTCTTT. Translating it yields CSVATSGKLMNTEAFF.

The chain recombines TRBV3-1 with TRBJ2-5; maybe TRBD2 (6 bases). The end of the DNA is better explained by TRBJ2-7, so the J call may be wrong. Per the germline V gene, CDR1 is LGHDT and CDR2 is YNNKEL (reference sequence). This CDR3 is 14 amino acids long. CDR3 in amino acids: CASSPGLPAYEQYF. Written as DNA, the CDR3 is TGTGCCAGCAGCCCGGGACTTCCCGCCTACGAGCAGTACTTC.